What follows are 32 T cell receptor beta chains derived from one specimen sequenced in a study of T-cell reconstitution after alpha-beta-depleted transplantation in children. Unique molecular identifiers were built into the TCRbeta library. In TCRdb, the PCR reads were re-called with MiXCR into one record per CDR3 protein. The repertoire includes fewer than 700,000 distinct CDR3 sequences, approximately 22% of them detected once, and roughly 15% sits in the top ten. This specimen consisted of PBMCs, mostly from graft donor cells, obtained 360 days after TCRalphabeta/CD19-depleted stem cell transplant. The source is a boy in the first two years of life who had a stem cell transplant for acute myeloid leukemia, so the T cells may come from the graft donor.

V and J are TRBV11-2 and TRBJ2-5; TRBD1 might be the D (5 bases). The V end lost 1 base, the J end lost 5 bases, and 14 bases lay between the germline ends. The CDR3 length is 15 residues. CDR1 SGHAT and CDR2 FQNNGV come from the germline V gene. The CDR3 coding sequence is TGTGCCAGCAGCTTAGCGATCGCTGGGGCTGAGACCCAGTACTTC. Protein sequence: CASSLAIAGAETQYF.

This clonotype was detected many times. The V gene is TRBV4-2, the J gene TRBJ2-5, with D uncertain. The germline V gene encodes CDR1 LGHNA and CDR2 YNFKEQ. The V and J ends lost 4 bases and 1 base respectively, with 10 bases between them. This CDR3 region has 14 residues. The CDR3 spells CASSLHSSQETQYF. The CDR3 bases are TGTGCCAGCAGCCTCCACTCCTCCCAAGAGACCCAGTACTTC.

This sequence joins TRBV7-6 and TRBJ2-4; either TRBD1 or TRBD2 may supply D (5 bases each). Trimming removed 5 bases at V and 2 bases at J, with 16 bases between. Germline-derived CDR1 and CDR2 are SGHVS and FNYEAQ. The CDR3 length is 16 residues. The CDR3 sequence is CASSHLGEGTKNIQYF. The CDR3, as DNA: TGTGCCAGCAGCCACTTGGGTGAGGGGACCAAAAACATTCAGTACTTC. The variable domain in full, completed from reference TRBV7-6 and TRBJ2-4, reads GAGVSQSPRYKVTKRGQDVALRCDPISGHVSLYWYRQALGQGPEFLTYFNYEAQQDKSGLPNDRFSAERPEGSISTLTIQRTEQRDSAMYRCASSHLGEGTKNIQYFGAGTRLSVL.

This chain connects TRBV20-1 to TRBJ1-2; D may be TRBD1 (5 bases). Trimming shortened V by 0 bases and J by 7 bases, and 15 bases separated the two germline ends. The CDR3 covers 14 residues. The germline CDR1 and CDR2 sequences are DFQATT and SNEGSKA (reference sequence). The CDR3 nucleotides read TGCAGTGCTAGAGACCGGGAGGGGTTCGGTGGCTACACCTTC. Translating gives CSARDREGFGGYTF.

The CDR3 DNA is TGCGCCAGCAGCTCCAGGACTAGCGGGGCCGGCACAGATACGCAGTATTTT. As protein: CASSSRTSGAGTDTQYF. V usage is TRBV5-1 and J usage is TRBJ2-3; 12 bases are shared with TRBD2. Germline CDR1 is SGHRS and CDR2 is YFSETQ. Germline trimming cut 3 bases from V and 1 base from J; bases unmatched to any gene: 6. The CDR3 is made up of 17 amino acids. Full variable domain (remainder filled in from reference TRBV5-1 and TRBJ2-3): KAGVTQTPRYLIKTRGQQVTLSCSPISGHRSVSWYQQTPGQGLQFLFEYFSETQRNKGNFPGRFSGRQFSNSRSEMNVSTLELGDSALYLCASSSRTSGAGTDTQYFGPGTRLTVL.

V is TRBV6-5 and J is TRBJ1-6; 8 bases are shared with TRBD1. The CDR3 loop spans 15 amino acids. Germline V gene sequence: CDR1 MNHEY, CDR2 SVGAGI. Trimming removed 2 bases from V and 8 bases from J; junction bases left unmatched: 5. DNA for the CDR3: TGTGCCAGCAGTTACGCAGGGGGCGACTATTCACCCCTCCACTTT. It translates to CASSYAGGDYSPLHF.

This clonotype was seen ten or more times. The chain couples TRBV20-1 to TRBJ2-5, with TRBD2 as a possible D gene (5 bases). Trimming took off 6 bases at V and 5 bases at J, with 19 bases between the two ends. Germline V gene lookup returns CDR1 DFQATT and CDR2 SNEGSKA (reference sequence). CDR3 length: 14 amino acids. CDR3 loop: CSASKLDWRETQYF. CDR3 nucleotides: TGCAGTGCCTCCAAACTAGATTGGAGGGAGACCCAGTACTTC.

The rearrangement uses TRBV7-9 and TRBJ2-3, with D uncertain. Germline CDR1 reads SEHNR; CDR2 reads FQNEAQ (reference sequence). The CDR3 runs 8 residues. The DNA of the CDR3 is TGTAGCACAGATACGCAGTATTTT. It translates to CSTDTQYF.

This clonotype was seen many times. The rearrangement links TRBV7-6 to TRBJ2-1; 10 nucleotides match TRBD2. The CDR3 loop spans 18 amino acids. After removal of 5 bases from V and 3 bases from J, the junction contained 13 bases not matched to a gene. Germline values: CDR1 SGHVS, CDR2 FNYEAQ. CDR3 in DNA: TGTGCCAGCAGCCCTAGCGGGGGAGCCTACCCCGACTACAATGAGCAGTTCTTC. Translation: CASSPSGGAYPDYNEQFF. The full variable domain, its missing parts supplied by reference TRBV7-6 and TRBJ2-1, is GAGVSQSPRYKVTKRGQDVALRCDPISGHVSLYWYRQALGQGPEFLTYFNYEAQQDKSGLPNDRFSAERPEGSISTLTIQRTEQRDSAMYRCASSPSGGAYPDYNEQFFGPGTRLTVL.

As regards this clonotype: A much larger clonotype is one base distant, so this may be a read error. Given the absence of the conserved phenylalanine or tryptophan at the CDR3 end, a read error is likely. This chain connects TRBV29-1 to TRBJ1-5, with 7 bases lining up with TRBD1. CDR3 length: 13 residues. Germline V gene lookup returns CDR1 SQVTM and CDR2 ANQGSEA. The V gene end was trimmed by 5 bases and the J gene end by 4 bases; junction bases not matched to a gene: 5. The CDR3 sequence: CSVRDRANQPQHS. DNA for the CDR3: TGCAGCGTTCGTGACAGGGCTAATCAGCCCCAGCATTCT.

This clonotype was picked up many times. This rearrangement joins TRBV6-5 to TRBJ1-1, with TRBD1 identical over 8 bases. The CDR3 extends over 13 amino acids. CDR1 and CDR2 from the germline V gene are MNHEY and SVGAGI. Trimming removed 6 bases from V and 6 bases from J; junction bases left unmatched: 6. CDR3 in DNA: TGTGCCAGCAGGGCGGACAGGGATCCTGAAGCTTTCTTT. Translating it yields CASRADRDPEAFF.

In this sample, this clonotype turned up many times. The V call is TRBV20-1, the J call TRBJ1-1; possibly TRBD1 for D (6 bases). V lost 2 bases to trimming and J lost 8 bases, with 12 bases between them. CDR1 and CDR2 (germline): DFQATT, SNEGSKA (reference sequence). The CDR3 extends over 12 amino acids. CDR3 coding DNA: TGCAGTGCTAGACCGGGGGCCGCCGAAGCTTTCTTT. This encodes CSARPGAAEAFF.

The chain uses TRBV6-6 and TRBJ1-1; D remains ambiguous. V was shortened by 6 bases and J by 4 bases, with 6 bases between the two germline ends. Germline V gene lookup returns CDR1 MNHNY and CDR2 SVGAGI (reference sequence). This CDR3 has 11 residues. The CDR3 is CASRIGTEAFF. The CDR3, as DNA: TGTGCCAGCAGAATCGGCACTGAAGCTTTCTTT.

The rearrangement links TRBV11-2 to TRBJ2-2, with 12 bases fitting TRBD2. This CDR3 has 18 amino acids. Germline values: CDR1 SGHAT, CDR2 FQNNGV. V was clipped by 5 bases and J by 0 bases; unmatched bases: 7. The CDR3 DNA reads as TGTGCCAGCAGCCCCCCGGGACTAGCGGGCGCGAACACCGGGGAGCTGTTTTTT. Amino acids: CASSPPGLAGANTGELFF.

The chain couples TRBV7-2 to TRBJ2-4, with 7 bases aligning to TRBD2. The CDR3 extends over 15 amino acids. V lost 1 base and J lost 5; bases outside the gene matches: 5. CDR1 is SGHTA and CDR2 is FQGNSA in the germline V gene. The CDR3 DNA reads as TGTGCCAGCAGCTTAGTGGCGGGGGAGGAAAACATTCAGTACTTC. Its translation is CASSLVAGEENIQYF.

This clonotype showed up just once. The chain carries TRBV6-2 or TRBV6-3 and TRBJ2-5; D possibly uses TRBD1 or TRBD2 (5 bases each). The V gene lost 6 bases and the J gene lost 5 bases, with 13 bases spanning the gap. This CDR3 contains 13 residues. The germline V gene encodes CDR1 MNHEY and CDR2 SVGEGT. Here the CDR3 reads CASRSSGTETQYF. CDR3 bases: TGTGCCAGCAGATCCTCGGGGACGGAGACCCAGTACTTC.

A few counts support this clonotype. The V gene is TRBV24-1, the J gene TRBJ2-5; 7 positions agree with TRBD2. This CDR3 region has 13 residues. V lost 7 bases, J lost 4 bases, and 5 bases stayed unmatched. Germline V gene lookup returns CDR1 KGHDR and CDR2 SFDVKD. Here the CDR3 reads CATRAAGVETQYF. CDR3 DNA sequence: TGTGCCACCAGAGCCGCGGGGGTAGAGACCCAGTACTTC.

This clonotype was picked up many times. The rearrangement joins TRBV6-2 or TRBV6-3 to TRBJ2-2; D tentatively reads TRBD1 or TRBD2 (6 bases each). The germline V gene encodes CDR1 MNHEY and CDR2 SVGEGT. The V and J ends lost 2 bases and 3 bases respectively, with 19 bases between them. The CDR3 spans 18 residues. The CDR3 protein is CASSYTLNRDSYTGELFF. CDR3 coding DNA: TGTGCCAGCAGTTACACCCTCAACAGGGACTCTTACACCGGGGAGCTGTTTTTT.

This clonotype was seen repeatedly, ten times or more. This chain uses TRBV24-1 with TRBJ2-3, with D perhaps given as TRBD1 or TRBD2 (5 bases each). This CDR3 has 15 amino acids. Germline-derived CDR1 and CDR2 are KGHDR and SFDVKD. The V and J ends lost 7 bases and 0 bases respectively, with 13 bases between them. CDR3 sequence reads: CATRKGSPSTDTQYF. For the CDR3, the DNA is TGTGCCACCAGGAAGGGGAGCCCTAGCACAGATACGCAGTATTTT.

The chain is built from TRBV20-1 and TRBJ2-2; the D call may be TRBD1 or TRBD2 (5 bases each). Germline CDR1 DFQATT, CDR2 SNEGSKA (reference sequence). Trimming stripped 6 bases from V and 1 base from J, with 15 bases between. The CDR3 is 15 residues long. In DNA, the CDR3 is TGCAGTGCCATTTCCGGGACGGTGAACACCGGGGAGCTGTTTTTT. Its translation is CSAISGTVNTGELFF.

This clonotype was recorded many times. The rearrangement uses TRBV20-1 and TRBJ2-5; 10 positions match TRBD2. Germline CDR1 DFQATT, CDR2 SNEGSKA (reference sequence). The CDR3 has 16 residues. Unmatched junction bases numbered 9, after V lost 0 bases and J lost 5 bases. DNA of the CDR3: TGCAGTGCTAGAGATAGGAGAGCGGGGGGGCTGGAGACCCAGTACTTC. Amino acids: CSARDRRAGGLETQYF.

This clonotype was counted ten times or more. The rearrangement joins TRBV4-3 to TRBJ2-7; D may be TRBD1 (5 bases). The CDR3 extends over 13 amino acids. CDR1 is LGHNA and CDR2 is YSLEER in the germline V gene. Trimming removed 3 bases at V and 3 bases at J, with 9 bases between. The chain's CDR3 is CASSQGQLYEQYF. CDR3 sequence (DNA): TGCGCCAGCAGCCAGGGGCAACTCTACGAGCAGTACTTC.

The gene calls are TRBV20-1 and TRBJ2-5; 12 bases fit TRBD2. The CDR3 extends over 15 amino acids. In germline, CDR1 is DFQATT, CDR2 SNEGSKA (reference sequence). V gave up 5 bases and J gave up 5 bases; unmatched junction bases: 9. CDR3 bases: TGCAGTGCTGACCTAGCGGGGGGGCTGAGCGAGACCCAGTACTTC. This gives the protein CSADLAGGLSETQYF.

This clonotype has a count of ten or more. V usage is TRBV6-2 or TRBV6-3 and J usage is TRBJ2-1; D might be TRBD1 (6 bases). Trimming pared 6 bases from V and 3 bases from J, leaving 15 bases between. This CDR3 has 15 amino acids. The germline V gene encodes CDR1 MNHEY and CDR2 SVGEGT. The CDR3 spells CASRSDRSLYNEQFF. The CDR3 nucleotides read TGTGCCAGCAGATCCGACAGGAGCCTCTACAATGAGCAGTTCTTC.

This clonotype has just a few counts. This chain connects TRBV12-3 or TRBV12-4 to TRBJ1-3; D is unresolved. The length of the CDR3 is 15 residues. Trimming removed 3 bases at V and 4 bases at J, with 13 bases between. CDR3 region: CASSFYPGLGNTIYF. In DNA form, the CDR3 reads TGTGCCAGCAGTTTCTATCCGGGCTTAGGAAACACCATATATTTT.

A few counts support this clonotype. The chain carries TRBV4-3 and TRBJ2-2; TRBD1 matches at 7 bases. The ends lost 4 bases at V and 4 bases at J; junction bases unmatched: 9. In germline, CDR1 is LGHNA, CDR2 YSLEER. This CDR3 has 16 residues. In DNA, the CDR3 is TGCGCCAGCAGCCTAACCGGGACAGTCATCACCGGGGAGCTGTTTTTT. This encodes CASSLTGTVITGELFF.

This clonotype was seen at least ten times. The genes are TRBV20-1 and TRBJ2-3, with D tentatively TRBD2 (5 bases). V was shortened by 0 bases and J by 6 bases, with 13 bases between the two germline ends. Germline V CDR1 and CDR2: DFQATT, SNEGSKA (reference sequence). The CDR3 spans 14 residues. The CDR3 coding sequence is TGCAGTGCTAGAGATACCGGGGTAGGGGATACGCAGTATTTT. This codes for CSARDTGVGDTQYF.

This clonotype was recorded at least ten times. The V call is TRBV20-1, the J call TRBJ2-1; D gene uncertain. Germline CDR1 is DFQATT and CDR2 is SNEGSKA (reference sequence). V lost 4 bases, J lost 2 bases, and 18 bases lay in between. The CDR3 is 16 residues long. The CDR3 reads CSATELLGRPYNEQFF. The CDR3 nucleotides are TGCAGTGCTACAGAACTCCTAGGCAGGCCCTACAATGAGCAGTTCTTC.

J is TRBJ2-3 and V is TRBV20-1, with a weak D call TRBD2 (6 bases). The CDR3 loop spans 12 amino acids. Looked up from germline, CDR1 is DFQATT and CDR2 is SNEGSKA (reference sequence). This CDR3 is CIPGASTDTQYF. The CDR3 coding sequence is TGCATCCCGGGAGCGAGCACAGATACGCAGTATTTT.

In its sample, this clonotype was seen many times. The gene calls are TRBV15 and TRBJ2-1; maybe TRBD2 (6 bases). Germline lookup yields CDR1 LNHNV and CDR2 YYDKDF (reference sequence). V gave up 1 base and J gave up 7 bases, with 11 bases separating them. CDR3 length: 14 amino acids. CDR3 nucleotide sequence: TGTGCCACCAGCAGAGCCCTTAGCGGAAATGAGCAGTTCTTC. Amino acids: CATSRALSGNEQFF.

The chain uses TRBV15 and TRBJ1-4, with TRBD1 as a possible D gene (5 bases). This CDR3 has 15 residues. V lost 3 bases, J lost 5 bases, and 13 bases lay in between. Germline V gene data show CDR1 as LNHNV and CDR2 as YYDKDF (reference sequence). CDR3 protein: CATSRARESNEKLFF. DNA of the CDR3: TGTGCCACCAGCAGGGCCAGGGAGTCCAATGAAAAACTGTTTTTT.

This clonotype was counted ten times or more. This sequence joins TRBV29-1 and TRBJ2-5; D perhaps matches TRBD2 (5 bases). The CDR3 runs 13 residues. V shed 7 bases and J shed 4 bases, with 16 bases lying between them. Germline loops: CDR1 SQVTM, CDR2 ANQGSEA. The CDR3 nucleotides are TGCAGCGCTGTCCCGGGAACGGGAGAGACCCAGTACTTC. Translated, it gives CSAVPGTGETQYF.